This TCR beta chain was sequenced in a study of response to subunit inactivated influenza vaccine. Whole-study findings and limits: Each seasonal influenza vaccination recruits few new T cells, the authors suggested.

CDR3 length equals 13 residues. Trimming cost V 3 bases and J 7 bases; bases outside gene matches: 3. This clonotype was observed at least ten times. Its cognate antigen is unknown. TCRdb recomputed calls from the RT-PCR reads with MiXCR, one row per CDR3 protein. The sample consists of around 710,000 distinct CDR3 sequences, around 13% of them appearing once. Sequences were derived from PBMCs from blood, sampled roughly 15 days before vaccination. The clonotype comes from a man between 50 and 59 years old who received an inactivated influenza vaccine. The chain is built from TRBV12-3 or TRBV12-4 and TRBJ2-1; 7 bases fit TRBD2. Here the CDR3 DNA reads TGTGCCAGCAGTTTGGAGCGGGGAAATGAGCAGTTCTTC. Its translation: CASSLERGNEQFF.